These T cell receptor beta chains were read from a single sample in a study of blood T cell repertoires in COVID-19. Assay used: immunoSEQ multiplex PCR; TCRdb lists only in-frame clones, some missing. The repertoire has tens of thousands of clones, around 90% of them found once; the top ten carry about 7.3%. Sequencing input: peripheral blood. These receptors all stem from a man aged 65 to 85 with acute or convalescent COVID-19. CDR3s include the opening cysteine and the closing phenylalanine or tryptophan. Fields, in order: clone size, V gene, D gene, J gene, CDR3 length, CDR3 protein, CDR3 DNA. A D gene is named only where the DNA matches it firmly. Size is stated for part of the rows, as once, few or many counts, or as a class when the clone is expanded.

-	TRBV4-3	TRBD2	TRBJ2-2	16	CASSQPSGGYTGELFF	TGCGCCAGCAGCCAACCTAGCGGGGGCTACACCGGGGAGCTGTTTTTT
-	TRBV5-1	TRBD1	TRBJ2-1	17	CASSLVSGQGANNEQFF	TGCGCCAGCAGCTTGGTATCGGGACAGGGGGCTAACAATGAGCAGTTCTTC
-	TRBV5-4	TRBD1	TRBJ2-7	16	CASSPNDPRTGGEQYF	TGTGCCAGCAGCCCAAATGACCCCAGGACAGGGGGCGAGCAGTACTTC
-	TRBV10-3	TRBD2	TRBJ2-2	15	CAIKVGSGSPGELFF	TGTGCCATCAAGGTGGGGAGCGGGAGCCCCGGGGAGCTGTTTTTT
-	TRBV4-3	TRBD1	TRBJ2-7	16	CASSLQPQGEFYEQYF	TGCGCCAGCAGCTTGCAACCGCAGGGGGAATTCTACGAGCAGTACTTC
-	TRBV18	TRBD2	TRBJ2-5	16	CASSLASGLFQETQYF	TGTGCCAGCTCACTAGCTAGCGGGCTATTCCAAGAGACCCAGTACTTC
once	TRBV5-1	TRBD2	TRBJ2-1	16	CASSLGGLAGTNEQFF	TGCGCCAGCAGCTTGGGGGGACTAGCGGGGACCAATGAGCAGTTCTTC
-	TRBV5-6	-	TRBJ2-1	16	CASSLGGESSYNEQFF	TGTGCCAGCAGCTTGGGGGGAGAAAGCTCCTACAATGAGCAGTTCTTC
-	TRBV7-8	-	TRBJ2-7	14	CASSTRLGIYEQYF	TGTGCCAGCAGCACCCGACTAGGGATCTACGAGCAGTACTTC
-	TRBV5-1	-	TRBJ1-5	15	CASSEGGALNQPQHF	TGCGCCAGCTCAGAAGGAGGGGCTCTCAATCAGCCCCAGCATTTT
few	TRBV12-3/TRBV12-4	-	TRBJ1-5	13	CASTLGGAQPQHF	TGTGCCAGCACCCTCGGTGGGGCCCAGCCCCAGCATTTT
few	TRBV7-6	-	TRBJ2-5	15	CASSLGSGGIETQYF	TGTGCCAGCAGCTTAGGTTCCGGAGGGATAGAGACCCAGTACTTC
once	TRBV2	-	TRBJ2-3	14	CASRSTTGRNTQYF	TGTGCCAGCCGCTCCACAACAGGGCGGAATACGCAGTATTTT
-	TRBV18	-	TRBJ1-3	16	CASSPFIGQAGNTIYF	TGTGCCAGCTCCCCCTTCATAGGCCAGGCTGGAAACACCATATATTTT
-	TRBV29-1	-	TRBJ1-5	15	CSVSDGLLGNQPQHF	TGCAGCGTTTCCGACGGACTACTCGGCAATCAGCCCCAGCATTTT
-	TRBV5-1	TRBD1	TRBJ1-3	16	CASSASPGGQGNTIYF	TGCGCCAGCAGCGCATCCCCAGGGGGTCAAGGAAACACCATATATTTT
-	TRBV28	-	TRBJ2-7	18	CASSSAGTFSRVPYEQYF	TGTGCCAGCAGTTCCGCGGGGACTTTCAGCAGGGTCCCCTACGAGCAGTACTTC
-	TRBV2	-	TRBJ1-4	14	CASRIGDLNEKLFF	TGTGCCAGCAGGATCGGAGACCTTAATGAAAAACTGTTTTTT
-	TRBV11-3	TRBD1	TRBJ2-5	16	CASSLGTGTGRGTQYF	TGTGCCAGCAGCTTAGGTACCGGGACAGGGAGGGGGACCCAGTACTTC
once	TRBV28	TRBD1	TRBJ1-2	18	CASSGTPTATGEVYGYTF	TGTGCCAGCAGTGGAACCCCAACGGCTACAGGGGAGGTCTATGGCTACACCTTC
few	TRBV18	TRBD2	TRBJ2-7	13	CATRPGGSYEQYF	TGTGCTACTCGCCCCGGGGGGTCCTACGAGCAGTACTTC
-	TRBV4-1	TRBD2	TRBJ2-5	18	CASSHDPRGGLQWETQYF	TGCGCCAGCAGCCATGACCCCCGCGGGGGGCTCCAATGGGAGACCCAGTACTTC
-	TRBV28	TRBD1	TRBJ1-6	18	CASSPNLGDRRSDSPLHF	TGTGCCAGCAGTCCCAACTTGGGGGACAGGAGATCGGATTCACCCCTCCACTTT
-	TRBV3-1/TRBV3-2	-	TRBJ1-2	15	CASSQGGSYNYGYTF	TGTGCCAGCAGCCAAGGGGGCTCGTATAACTATGGCTACACCTTC
-	TRBV2	TRBD2	TRBJ2-5	18	CASSEGSWGGGQTPSQYF	TGTGCCAGCAGTGAAGGCTCGTGGGGGGGTGGTCAGACCCCATCCCAGTACTTC
-	TRBV7-8	-	TRBJ1-4	15	CASSLSGRVFEKLFF	TGTGCCAGCAGCTTGTCTGGGCGGGTTTTTGAAAAACTGTTTTTT
-	TRBV24-1	-	TRBJ1-2	12	CATSRTDYGYTF	TGTGCCACCAGCAGGACAGACTATGGCTACACCTTC
-	TRBV10-3	-	TRBJ2-7	16	CAISESETTNSYEQYF	TGTGCCATCAGTGAGTCGGAGACTACCAACTCCTACGAGCAGTACTTC
-	TRBV2	TRBD2	TRBJ2-2	13	CASETSGTGELFF	TGTGCCAGCGAGACTAGCGGTACCGGGGAGCTGTTTTTT
-	TRBV5-5	-	TRBJ1-4	16	CASTPGGGATNEKLFF	TGTGCCAGCACCCCGGGGGGGGGAGCAACTAATGAAAAACTGTTTTTT
-	TRBV7-2	-	TRBJ1-1	14	CASSITGSGAEAFF	TGTGCCAGCAGCATAACAGGGAGCGGGGCTGAAGCTTTCTTT
-	TRBV28	-	TRBJ1-5	11	CASSSTLRTVF	TGTGCCAGCAGTTCAACTTTACGGACAGTTTTT
-	TRBV30	TRBD1	TRBJ1-4	15	CAWSATGTVNEKLFF	TGTGCCTGGAGTGCGACCGGGACAGTTAATGAAAAACTGTTTTTT
-	TRBV28	-	TRBJ1-2	13	CASSPGGYSGYTF	TGTGCCAGCAGTCCCGGGGGGTACTCTGGCTACACCTTC
-	TRBV18	-	TRBJ2-7	14	CASSSSGRSYEQYF	TGTGCCAGCTCATCATCAGGGAGGTCCTACGAGCAGTACTTC
-	TRBV25-1	-	TRBJ2-7	15	CASSTSDRFSYEQYF	-
-	TRBV15	TRBD1	TRBJ1-2	14	CATSRDVQGASYTF	TGTGCCACCAGCAGAGATGTACAGGGGGCTAGCTACACCTTC
-	TRBV24-1	-	TRBJ1-2	11	CATATSYGYTF	TGTGCCACCGCTACGAGCTATGGCTACACCTTC
-	TRBV7-9	-	TRBJ2-7	17	CASSLDTWRAPSYEQYF	TGTGCCAGCAGTCTCGACACTTGGCGGGCTCCATCCTACGAGCAGTACTTC
-	TRBV9	-	TRBJ2-5	15	CASSVDSWPQETQYF	TGTGCCAGCAGCGTGGACAGTTGGCCCCAAGAGACCCAGTACTTC